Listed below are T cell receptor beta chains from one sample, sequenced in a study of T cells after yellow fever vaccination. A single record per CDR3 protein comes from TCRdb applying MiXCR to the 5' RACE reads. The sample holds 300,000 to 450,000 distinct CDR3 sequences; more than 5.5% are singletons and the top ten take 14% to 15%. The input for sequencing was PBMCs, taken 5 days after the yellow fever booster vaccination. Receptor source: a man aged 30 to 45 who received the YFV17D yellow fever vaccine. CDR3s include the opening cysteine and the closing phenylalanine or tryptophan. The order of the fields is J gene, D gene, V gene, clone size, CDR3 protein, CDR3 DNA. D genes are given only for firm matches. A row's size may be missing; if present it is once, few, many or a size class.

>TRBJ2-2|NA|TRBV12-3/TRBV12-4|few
CASTLGPKRGELFF
TGTGCCAGCACCCTAGGACCGAAGAGGGGGGAGCTGTTTTTT
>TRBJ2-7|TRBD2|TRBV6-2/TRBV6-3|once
CASRGLAGITYEQYF
TGTGCCAGCAGGGGACTAGCGGGAATCACCTACGAGCAGTACTTC
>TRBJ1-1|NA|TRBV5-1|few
CASSPGVTEAFF
TGCGCCAGCAGCCCAGGGGTCACTGAAGCTTTCTTT
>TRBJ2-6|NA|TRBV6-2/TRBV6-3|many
CASSYSSYPVTGGSGANVLTF
TGTGCCAGCAGTTACTCAAGTTATCCGGTGACAGGCGGCTCTGGGGCCAACGTCCTGACTTTC
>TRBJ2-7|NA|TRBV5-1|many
CASRISASYEQYF
TGCGCCAGCCGCATTTCCGCCTCCTACGAGCAGTACTTC
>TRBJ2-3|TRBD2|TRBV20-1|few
CSAPPSGRAEDTQYF
TGCAGTGCCCCACCTAGCGGGAGGGCCGAAGATACGCAGTATTTT
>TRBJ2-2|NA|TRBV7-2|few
CASSFQGAPNTGELFF
TGTGCCAGCAGCTTTCAGGGAGCCCCGAACACCGGGGAGCTGTTTTTT
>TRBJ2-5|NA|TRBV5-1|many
CASSLGEQETQYF
TGCGCCAGCAGCTTGGGGGAACAAGAGACCCAGTACTTC
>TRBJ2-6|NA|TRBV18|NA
CASSPKGGIGVRFSGANVLTF
TGTGCCAGCTCACCTAAGGGCGGTATAGGCGTTCGATTCTCTGGGGCCAACGTCCTGACTTTC
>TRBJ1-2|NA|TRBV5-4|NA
CASTAGFGGYTF
TGTGCCAGCACCGCTGGTTTTGGAGGCTACACCTTC
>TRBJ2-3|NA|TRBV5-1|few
CASSLDGTPPDTQYF
TGCGCCAGCAGCTTGGACGGGACTCCCCCAGATACGCAGTATTTT
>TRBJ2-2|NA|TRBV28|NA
CASSLSGGQVGTGELFF
TGTGCCAGCAGTCTTAGTGGTGGGCAGGTGGGCACCGGGGAGCTGTTTTTT
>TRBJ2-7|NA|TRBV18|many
CASSPSAGTVGYEQYF
TGTGCCAGCTCACCTTCGGCGGGGACAGTTGGATACGAGCAGTACTTC
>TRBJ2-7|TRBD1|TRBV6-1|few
CASTAPGQKYEQYF
TGTGCCAGCACCGCCCCGGGACAGAAATACGAGCAGTACTTC
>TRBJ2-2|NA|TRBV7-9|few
CASSSLPGGGNTGELFF
TGTGCCAGCAGCTCCCTCCCCGGGGGAGGTAACACCGGGGAGCTGTTTTTT
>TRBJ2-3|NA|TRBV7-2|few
CASSLAGLKDTQYF
TGTGCCAGCAGCTTGGCGGGGTTAAAAGATACGCAGTATTTT
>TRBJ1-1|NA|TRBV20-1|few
CSARDLRGTEAFF
TGCAGTGCTAGAGATCTGAGGGGAACTGAAGCTTTCTTT
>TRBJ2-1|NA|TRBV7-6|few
CASSPWDQTYEQFF
TGTGCCAGCAGCCCCTGGGACCAGACTTATGAGCAGTTCTTC
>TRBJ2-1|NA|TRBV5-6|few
CASSPLVAESIYNEQFF
TGTGCCAGCAGCCCTCTTGTAGCGGAGTCAATCTACAATGAGCAGTTCTTC
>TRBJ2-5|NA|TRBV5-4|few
CASSEGGLPEKTQYF
TGTGCCAGCAGCGAAGGGGGACTCCCCGAGAAGACCCAGTACTTC
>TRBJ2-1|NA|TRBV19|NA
CASSIVGEQFF
TGTGCCAGTAGTATAGTGGGCGAGCAGTTCTTC
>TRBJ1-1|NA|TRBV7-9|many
CASSSRRGSSSTEAFF
TGTGCCAGCAGCTCCCGGCGGGGGTCTAGCTCCACTGAAGCTTTCTTT
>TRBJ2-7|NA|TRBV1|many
CTSSEAGGSHEQYF
TGCACCAGCAGCGAGGCAGGCGGGAGCCACGAGCAGTACTTC
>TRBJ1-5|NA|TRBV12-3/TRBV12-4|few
CASSPEEYSNQPQHF
TGTGCCAGCAGTCCCGAGGAATATAGCAATCAGCCCCAGCATTTT
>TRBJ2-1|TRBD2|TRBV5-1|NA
CASRQPGLETNEQFF
TGCGCCAGCAGGCAACCGGGACTAGAGACCAATGAGCAGTTCTTC
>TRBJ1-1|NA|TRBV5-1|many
CASSLGRGGTEAFF
TGCGCCAGCAGCTTAGGGCGAGGGGGCACTGAAGCTTTCTTT
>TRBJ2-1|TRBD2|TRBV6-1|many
CASSETSGALNEQFF
TGTGCCAGCAGTGAGACTAGCGGAGCCCTCAATGAGCAGTTCTTC
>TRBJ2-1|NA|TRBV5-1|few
CASSAGTQTYNEQFF
TGCGCCAGCAGCGCCGGGACGCAAACCTACAATGAGCAGTTCTTC
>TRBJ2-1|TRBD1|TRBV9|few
CASSVTGGGPGFF
TGTGCCAGCAGCGTGACAGGGGGCGGACCAGGGTTCTTC
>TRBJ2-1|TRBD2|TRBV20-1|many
CSARDRLAGVNEQFF
TGCAGTGCTAGAGATCGACTAGCGGGAGTGAATGAGCAGTTCTTC
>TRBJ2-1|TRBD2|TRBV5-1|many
CASSPGLAGRGYNEQFF
TGCGCCAGCAGCCCAGGACTAGCGGGAAGGGGCTACAATGAGCAGTTCTTC
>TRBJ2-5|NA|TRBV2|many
CASRGTPGETQYF
TGTGCCAGCAGGGGGACCCCGGGGGAGACCCAGTACTTC
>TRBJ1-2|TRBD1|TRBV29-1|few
CSVEEPGQPYGYTF
TGCAGCGTTGAAGAACCGGGACAGCCATATGGCTACACCTTC